This record looks at one T cell receptor (beta chain) sequence and its context. This specimen belongs to a study of blood T cell repertoires in COVID-19. Study details: Whether acute or convalescent, the COVID-19 samples came from the United States, Italy and Spain. Sources were T cells, B-cell-depleted T cells, or PBMCs; the material itself was cDNA or gDNA.

In the original workflow: It was from reference gene primer amplification that nucleated cell counts were estimated. The data were produced by immunoSEQ multiplex PCR, yet TCRdb's version contains in-frame clones alone and is incomplete. The DNA was the basis for D and trimming; V, J and clone size are from that table. The sample has around 70,000 clones, more than 75% seen once. Trimming pared 3 bases from V and 2 bases from J, leaving 11 bases between. CDR3 length: 15 amino acids. Germline CDR1 and CDR2: DFQATT and SNEGSKA (reference sequence). The chain joins TRBV20-1 to TRBJ2-6; D unresolved. Material: peripheral blood. The receptor was derived from a woman older than 75 with active or convalescent COVID-19. This chain's CDR3 is CSASRGFTGANVLTF. For the CDR3, the DNA is TGCAGTGCTAGTCGAGGATTTACTGGGGCCAACGTCCTGACTTTC.